Described below is a single TCR beta chain sequence and its context. Its antigen is not identified. The CDR3 sequence is 14 residues long. Trimming pared 2 bases from V and 4 bases from J, leaving 9 bases between. From germline, CDR1 is LNHDA and CDR2 SQIVND (reference sequence). The record originates from a study of T cell responses to AZD1222 COVID-19 vaccine. Study-wide findings and caveats: Vaccination with two AZD1222 doses was followed by a rise in Spike-specific TCR breadth and depth. At baseline, seropositivity was found in only a handful of AZD1222 recipients.

Assay: immunoSEQ multiplex PCR; the TCRdb copy retains only in-frame clones and omits some. The sample records 100,000 or so clones, 86% being singletons. The sequences come from peripheral blood, collected on day 0 of AZD1222 vaccination. The receptor was isolated from an adult in good health. This chain joins TRBV19 and TRBJ2-1; TRBD1 is a possible D gene (6 bases). The CDR3 DNA is TGTGCCAGTAGTATAAAACAGGGATACAATGAGCAGTTCTTC. Translation gives CASSIKQGYNEQFF.